The 27 T cell receptor beta chains below were found in one sample sequenced in a study of cytomegalovirus exposure and HLA in healthy donors. It was with 60 Vbeta and 13 Jbeta primers that the PCR ran. Repertoires were generated with immunoSEQ multiplex PCR, while TCRdb's copy carries only in-frame clones and drops some. This sample contains 40,000 to 60,000 clones. The sample comprised PBMCs. The receptors stem from a man in his forties in good health and CMV-seropositive.

The chain combines TRBV9 with TRBJ2-5; D possibly corresponds to TRBD1 (6 bases). CDR1 SGDLS and CDR2 YYNGEE come from the germline V gene. CDR3 length: 14 amino acids. The V gene lost 0 bases and the J gene lost 5 bases, with 11 bases spanning the gap. DNA of the CDR3: TGTGCCAGCAGCGTAGGGGGGCAGGAGGAGACCCAGTACTTC. Encoded protein: CASSVGGQEETQYF.

As to this clone: Other DNA sequences from this sample encode an identical CDR3 as well. The rearrangement links TRBV7-9 to TRBJ1-2, with a weak D call TRBD1 (6 bases). V was pared by 5 bases and J by 0 bases, with 13 bases between. CDR1 SEHNR and CDR2 FQNEAQ come from the germline V gene (reference sequence). The CDR3 totals 15 residues. CDR3 bases: TGTGCCAGCAGCAAGGACAGCCTTTCTAACTATGGCTACACCTTC. Translation: CASSKDSLSNYGYTF. The whole variable domain, filled in from reference TRBV7-9 and TRBJ1-2, reads DTGVSQNPRHKITKRGQNVTFRCDPISEHNRLYWYRQTLGQGPEFLTYFQNEAQLEKSRLLSDRFSAERPKGSFSTLEIQRTEQGDSAMYLCASSKDSLSNYGYTFGSGTRLTVV.

The chain joins TRBV28 to TRBJ2-1, with 7 bases fitting TRBD2. CDR3 size: 13 residues. J gave up 9 bases and V 2 bases, and 4 bases lay outside the gene matches. Germline assignment: CDR1 MDHEN and CDR2 SYDVKM. CDR3 sequence reads: CASSLGGRGEQFF. The CDR3 region has the DNA TGTGCCAGCAGTTTAGGGGGGAGGGGTGAGCAGTTCTTC. Based on the CDR3 plus reference TRBV28 and TRBJ2-1, the full variable domain is DVKVTQSSRYLVKRTGEKVFLECVQDMDHENMFWYRQDPGLGLRLIYFSYDVKMKEKGDIPEGYSVSREKKERFSLILESASTNQTSMYLCASSLGGRGEQFFGPGTRLTVL.

The rearrangement joins TRBV4-2 to TRBJ2-7; 8 bases match TRBD1. The trim removed 3 bases at V and 1 base at J, leaving 11 bases unmatched. The length of the CDR3 is 17 residues. Per germline, CDR1 LGHNA and CDR2 YNFKEQ. CDR3 region: CASSQDPQGEVSYEQYF. The CDR3, as DNA: TGTGCCAGCAGCCAGGATCCACAGGGGGAGGTTTCCTACGAGCAGTACTTC.

This sequence joins TRBV28 and TRBJ2-4, with D maybe TRBD1 (5 bases). The germline gives CDR1 MDHEN, CDR2 SYDVKM. V dropped 0 bases and J dropped 0 bases, with 9 bases sitting between them. The CDR3 is 16 residues long. CDR3 in amino acids: CASSLWGREAKNIQYF. CDR3 nucleotides: TGTGCCAGCAGTTTATGGGGCAGGGAAGCCAAAAACATTCAGTACTTC.

The CDR3 sequence is CASSIRDRSNQPQHF. The CDR3 nucleotides read TGTGCCAGTAGTATACGGGACAGGTCCAATCAGCCCCAGCATTTT. The chain couples TRBV19 to TRBJ1-5, with 8 bases aligning to TRBD1. With 2 bases clipped from V and 3 bases from J, the junction kept 3 bases outside the gene matches. The CDR3 has 15 amino acids. From germline, CDR1 is LNHDA and CDR2 SQIVND (reference sequence).

The V gene is TRBV25-1, the J gene TRBJ2-7; D is ambiguous. With 8 bases removed from V and 0 bases from J, the gap between germline ends came to 8 bases. Germline V lookup: CDR1 MGHDK, CDR2 SYGVNS. CDR3 length equals 12 residues. DNA of the CDR3: TGTGCCAGCCCACGTAGCTCCTACGAGCAGTACTTC. Protein: CASPRSSYEQYF.

This sequence joins TRBV6-5 and TRBJ2-7, with 10 positions matching TRBD2. With 2 bases clipped from V and 6 bases from J, the junction kept 4 bases outside the gene matches. The germline V gene encodes CDR1 MNHEY and CDR2 SVGAGI. CDR3 size: 14 residues. The DNA for the CDR3 is TGTGCCAGCAGTTACGCTAGCGGGGGACCCGAGCAGTACTTC. Its protein is CASSYASGGPEQYF.

The chain employs TRBV13 and TRBJ1-2; D is possibly TRBD1 (6 bases). The germline V and J ends were trimmed by 4 bases and 5 bases, with 17 bases remaining between them. Germline V lookup: CDR1 PRHDT, CDR2 FYEKMQ (reference sequence). This CDR3 comprises 15 residues. Written as DNA, the CDR3 is TGTGCCAGCAGCTACACCAGGGGAAAGGGGTATGGCTACACCTTC. Translated: CASSYTRGKGYGYTF.

The J gene is TRBJ2-1, the V gene TRBV13; weak D call: TRBD2 (6 bases). The CDR3 is made up of 13 amino acids. CDR1 and CDR2 from the germline V gene are PRHDT and FYEKMQ (reference sequence). V shed 8 bases and J shed 3 bases, with 11 bases lying between them. CDR3 coding DNA: TGTGCCAGCCGAGGCGGGAACTACAATGAGCAGTTCTTC. It is translated as CASRGGNYNEQFF.

The chain employs TRBV10-3 and TRBJ1-4; 9 bases are shared with TRBD1. This CDR3 contains 16 residues. The V gene end was trimmed by 6 bases and the J gene end by 0 bases; junction bases not matched to a gene: 5. Germline CDR1 ENHRY, CDR2 SYGVKD. The CDR3 DNA sequence: TGTGCCATCAGCCCGGACAGGGGTTCAACTAATGAAAAACTGTTTTTT. It specifies CAISPDRGSTNEKLFF.

The gene calls are TRBV7-9 and TRBJ2-7; 8 positions match TRBD2. CDR3 length: 16 amino acids. J gave up 0 bases and V 5 bases, and 9 bases lay outside the gene matches. Per germline, CDR1 SEHNR and CDR2 FQNEAQ (reference sequence). Here the CDR3 DNA reads TGTGCCAGCAGCCCTTCTGGGCGGGAGGACTCCTACGAGCAGTACTTC. Translation: CASSPSGREDSYEQYF. Complete variable domain (other parts from reference TRBV7-9 and TRBJ2-7): DTGVSQNPRHKITKRGQNVTFRCDPISEHNRLYWYRQTLGQGPEFLTYFQNEAQLEKSRLLSDRFSAERPKGSFSTLEIQRTEQGDSAMYLCASSPSGREDSYEQYFGPGTRLTVT.

This chain uses TRBV30 with TRBJ2-7, with D perhaps matching TRBD2 (7 bases). The CDR3 length is 14 residues. Germline V lookup: CDR1 GTSNPN, CDR2 SVGIG (reference sequence). Trimming took 0 bases from V and 4 from J, leaving 13 bases between them. CDR3 DNA: TGTGCCTGGAGTGTAGGGGGAGGGGGGTACGAGCAGTACTTC. This codes for CAWSVGGGGYEQYF. Drawing the rest from reference TRBV30 and TRBJ2-7, the complete variable domain is SQTIHQWPATLVQPVGSPLSLECTVEGTSNPNLYWYRQAAGRGLQLLFYSVGIGQISSEVPQNLSASRPQDRQFILSSKKLLLSDSGFYLCAWSVGGGGYEQYFGPGTRLTVT.

J is TRBJ1-1 and V is TRBV13; 7 bases match TRBD1. The V gene end was trimmed by 5 bases and the J gene end by 4 bases; junction bases not matched to a gene: 13. Germline CDR1 and CDR2: PRHDT and FYEKMQ (reference sequence). CDR3 length: 16 residues. CDR3 bases: TGTGCCAGCAGCCCGCCGGGACAGACGGGACTCACTGAAGCTTTCTTT. It translates to CASSPPGQTGLTEAFF.

The V and J genes are TRBV18 and TRBJ2-4; D possibly corresponds to TRBD2 (5 bases). CDR3 length: 16 amino acids. Trimming removed 0 bases from V and 1 base from J, with 10 bases in between. Germline V CDR1 and CDR2: KGHSH, LQKENI. CDR3 region: CASSPPGETAKNIQYF. In nucleotides, the CDR3 is TGTGCCAGCTCACCACCGGGAGAGACCGCCAAAAACATTCAGTACTTC.

V gene TRBV4-2 combines with J gene TRBJ1-4, with D unresolved. Per germline, CDR1 LGHNA and CDR2 YNFKEQ. V was shortened by 2 bases and J by 7 bases, with 8 bases between the two germline ends. The CDR3 runs 13 residues. This chain's CDR3 is CASSQIYGEKLFF. In DNA form, the CDR3 reads TGTGCCAGCAGCCAAATCTACGGTGAAAAACTGTTTTTT.

This sequence joins TRBV27 and TRBJ2-7; 8 bases match TRBD2. Per germline, CDR1 MNHEY and CDR2 SMNVEV (reference sequence). This CDR3 comprises 16 residues. V was clipped by 2 bases and J by 3 bases; unmatched bases: 9. In DNA, the CDR3 is TGTGCCAGCAGTTTAATCGGCCGGGAGGGTGGCTACGAGCAGTACTTC. This codes for CASSLIGREGGYEQYF.

This chain joins TRBV28 and TRBJ2-2, with 9 bases that match TRBD2. The V segment lost 5 bases and the J segment 0 bases; nucleotides outside the gene matches: 4. From germline, CDR1 is MDHEN and CDR2 SYDVKM. CDR3 length: 16 amino acids. The CDR3 DNA reads TGTGCCAGCAGTGATAGACTAGCGGCGAACACCGGGGAGCTGTTTTTT. This translates into CASSDRLAANTGELFF.

The rearrangement joins TRBV6-1 to TRBJ2-7; tentative D call: TRBD2 (6 bases). The V and J ends lost 5 bases and 7 bases respectively, with 21 bases between them. Germline-derived CDR1 and CDR2 are MNHNS and SASEGT. This CDR3 is built from 15 residues. CDR3 bases: TGTGCCAGCAGTCCGACACTGGCGGGGAGAAGGGAGCAGTACTTC. It specifies CASSPTLAGRREQYF.

The chain is built from TRBV5-4 and TRBJ1-4; 7 bases agree with TRBD1. This CDR3 region has 17 residues. The germline CDR1 and CDR2 sequences are SGHNT and YYREEE (reference sequence). Germline trimming cut 2 bases from V and 0 bases from J; bases unmatched to any gene: 7. This CDR3 is CASSLPDRAATNEKLFF. CDR3 nucleotides: TGTGCCAGCAGCTTACCCGACAGGGCGGCAACTAATGAAAAACTGTTTTTT.

The CDR3 DNA is TGCGCCAGCAGCTTGAATGAGGGTAACACCGGGGAGCTGTTTTTT. This sequence encodes CASSLNEGNTGELFF. This chain connects TRBV5-1 to TRBJ2-2, with D perhaps TRBD2 (5 bases). Deletions cut 1 base from V and 2 bases from J, with 9 bases between. This CDR3 is built from 15 residues. Germline V gives CDR1 SGHRS, CDR2 YFSETQ.

This chain links TRBV4-2 with TRBJ2-3; 11 bases agree with TRBD2. Trimming removed 1 base from V and 4 bases from J; junction bases left unmatched: 4. CDR3 length: 16 amino acids. CDR1 LGHNA and CDR2 YNFKEQ come from the germline V gene. CDR3 sequence (DNA): TGTGCCAGCAGCCAAGGTGGTAGCGGGGGGGCAGATACGCAGTATTTT. Encoded protein: CASSQGGSGGADTQYF.

The chain combines TRBV7-3 with TRBJ2-3, with 7 bases lining up with TRBD2. The CDR3 is 16 amino acids. Germline V lookup: CDR1 SGHTA, CDR2 FQGTGA. The V and J ends lost 5 bases and 1 base, in that order; junction bases with no gene match: 9. The CDR3 region has the DNA TGTGCCAGCAGCCCTACAGCGGGGTCCGGCACAGATACGCAGTATTTT. Translating it yields CASSPTAGSGTDTQYF.

The chain carries TRBV27 and TRBJ2-7; D is possibly TRBD1 (5 bases). The CDR3 is made up of 12 amino acids. V was shortened by 5 bases and J by 2 bases, with 7 bases between the two germline ends. Germline V gene lookup returns CDR1 MNHEY and CDR2 SMNVEV (reference sequence). The CDR3 sequence is CASSVDTYEQYF. The CDR3 region has the DNA TGTGCCAGCAGTGTGGACACCTACGAGCAGTACTTC.

The rearrangement uses TRBV30 and TRBJ1-3; tentative D call: TRBD1 (6 bases). The J call may not be correct, given that the DNA end is closer to TRBJ2-2. Germline values: CDR1 GTSNPN, CDR2 SVGIG (reference sequence). The CDR3 has 15 residues. Here the CDR3 DNA reads TGTGCCTGGAGATCGGACAGAATGAACACCGGGGAGCTGTTTTTT. This encodes CAWRSDRMNTGELFF.

For the CDR3, the DNA is TGCAGCGTTATGAGGGGGTACGGGGACGAGCAGTACTTC. Translated, it gives CSVMRGYGDEQYF. The chain has TRBV29-1 and TRBJ2-7; D might be TRBD1 (6 bases). The CDR3 is 13 residues long. V shed 5 bases and J shed 5 bases, with 16 bases lying between them. Germline V gives CDR1 SQVTM, CDR2 ANQGSEA.

The chain uses TRBV5-5 and TRBJ2-7; tentatively, D is TRBD1 (6 bases). The CDR3 consists of 15 residues. In germline, CDR1 is SGHKS, CDR2 YYEKEE (reference sequence). Trimming took off 4 bases at V and 3 bases at J, with 17 bases between the two ends. The CDR3 DNA is TGTGCCAGCAGCCCACAGGGAAGGGGATACTACGAGCAGTACTTC. This sequence encodes CASSPQGRGYYEQYF.